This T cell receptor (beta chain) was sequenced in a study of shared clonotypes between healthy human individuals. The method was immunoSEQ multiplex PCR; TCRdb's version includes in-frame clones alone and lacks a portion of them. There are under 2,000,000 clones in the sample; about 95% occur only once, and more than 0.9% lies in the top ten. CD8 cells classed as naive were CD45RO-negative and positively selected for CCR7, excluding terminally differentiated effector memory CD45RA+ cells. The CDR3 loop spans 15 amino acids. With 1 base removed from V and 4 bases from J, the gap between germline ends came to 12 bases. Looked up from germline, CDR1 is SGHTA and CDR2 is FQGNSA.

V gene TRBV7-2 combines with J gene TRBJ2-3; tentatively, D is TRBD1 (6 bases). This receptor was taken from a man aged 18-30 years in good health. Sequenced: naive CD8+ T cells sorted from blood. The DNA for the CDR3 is TGTGCCAGCAGCTTAGTGTCAGGGGTGGCAGATACGCAGTATTTT. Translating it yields CASSLVSGVADTQYF.